Listed below are T cell receptor beta chains from one sample, sequenced in a study of shared clonotypes between healthy human individuals. Clones were read by immunoSEQ multiplex PCR, and TCRdb kept only the in-frame ones, dropping some. The sample carries about 560,000 clones, roughly four fifths recorded once. Material: PBMCs. These receptors were taken from a woman between 40 and 55 years old in good health. Some clones in this sample may be carry-over from other donors' samples. Both conserved end residues are part of each CDR3. The order of the fields is V gene, clone size, J gene, D gene, CDR3 DNA, CDR3 protein. A D gene is named only where the DNA matches it firmly. Clone sizes are given selectively: once, few, many, or a class where the clone is expanded.

V: TRBV28
size: NA
J: TRBJ2-7
D: NA
DNA: TGTGCCAGCGCTCGGGCGGGGACTTCCTACGAGCAGTATTTC
CDR3: CASARAGTSYEQYF

V: TRBV7-9
size: NA
J: TRBJ1-3
D: NA
DNA: TGTGCCAGCAGCTTAATTGGACCTGGAAACACCATATATTTT
CDR3: CASSLIGPGNTIYF

V: TRBV29-1
size: NA
J: TRBJ2-3
D: TRBD2
DNA: TGCAGCGTAACGACTAGCGGGACACATACGCAGTATTTT
CDR3: CSVTTSGTHTQYF

V: TRBV2
size: NA
J: TRBJ1-5
D: TRBD1
DNA: TGTGCCAGCAGTGGGGGACAGAGCAATCAGCCCCAGCATTTT
CDR3: CASSGGQSNQPQHF

V: TRBV7-9
size: NA
J: TRBJ1-4
D: NA
DNA: TGTGCCAGCAGCTTAGGAGGAACCACTAATGAAAAACTGTTTTTT
CDR3: CASSLGGTTNEKLFF

V: TRBV27
size: NA
J: TRBJ1-5
D: TRBD1
DNA: TGTGCCAGCAGTCCGTGGATCTGGACAGGGAGCAATCAGCCCCAGCATTTT
CDR3: CASSPWIWTGSNQPQHF

V: TRBV7-9
size: NA
J: TRBJ1-1
D: NA
DNA: TGTGCCAGCAGCTTAGGGTACACTGAAGCTTTCTTT
CDR3: CASSLGYTEAFF

V: TRBV9
size: NA
J: TRBJ2-7
D: TRBD2
DNA: TGTGCCAGCAGCGGGGAACTAGCGGGCCAGGTACCCTCCTACGAGCAGTACTTC
CDR3: CASSGELAGQVPSYEQYF

V: TRBV2
size: few
J: TRBJ1-1
D: NA
DNA: TGTGCCAGCAGTGTTGGCGCGCCGACGGACACTGAAGCTTTCTTT
CDR3: CASSVGAPTDTEAFF

V: TRBV15
size: NA
J: TRBJ2-7
D: TRBD1
DNA: TGTGCCACCAGCAGAGAAATTGTAACAGGGGGCAGCTACGAGCAGTACTTC
CDR3: CATSREIVTGGSYEQYF